These 29 T cell receptor beta chains were all obtained from the same sample, sequenced in a study of shared clonotypes between healthy human individuals. Sequencing used immunoSEQ multiplex PCR; TCRdb keeps in-frame clones, though not all of them. The sample holds about 380,000 clones, approximately 96% seen once. The specimen sequenced was memory CD8+ T cells sorted from blood. Subset described: CD45RO+ cells pooled with CCR7-negative TemRA cells. The receptors stem from a man aged 30 to 39 in good health.

The chain combines TRBV2 with TRBJ1-4, with 11 bases fitting TRBD1. After removal of 7 bases from V and 5 bases from J, the junction contained 6 bases not matched to a gene. Germline values: CDR1 SNHLY, CDR2 FYNNEI. The CDR3 contains 15 residues. DNA of the CDR3: TGTGCCAGCAAGGGACAGGGGGTTATAAATGAAAAACTGTTTTTT. It codes for CASKGQGVINEKLFF.

The rearrangement joins TRBV29-1 to TRBJ2-5; 10 nucleotides line up with TRBD1. V gave up 6 bases and J gave up 3 bases; unmatched junction bases: 13. In germline, CDR1 is SQVTM, CDR2 ANQGSEA. The CDR3 spans 16 residues. Written as DNA, the CDR3 is TGCAGCGTGGGCGGACAGGGGGTAGGTTGGAAAGAGACCCAGTACTTC. Translating it yields CSVGGQGVGWKETQYF.

The V gene is TRBV29-1, the J gene TRBJ2-7; possibly TRBD1 for D (5 bases). This CDR3 comprises 13 residues. Between the trimmed V and J ends, which lost 1 base and 5 bases, there was a span of 12 bases. Per germline, CDR1 SQVTM and CDR2 ANQGSEA. The chain's CDR3 is CSVEGRQGDEQYF. DNA of the CDR3: TGCAGCGTTGAAGGTCGGCAGGGCGACGAGCAGTACTTC.

CDR3 bases: TGTGCCAGCAGCACCGGGACAGGGGGCTCCTACGAGCAGTACTTC. Translated, it gives CASSTGTGGSYEQYF. The chain has TRBV11-3 and TRBJ2-7; 11 bases line up with TRBD1. CDR3 size: 15 residues. Germline loops: CDR1 SGHNT, CDR2 YENEEA. Trimming at V came to 5 bases and at J to 0 bases, leaving 3 bases not matched to a gene.

This chain connects TRBV27 to TRBJ2-6; 8 bases map to TRBD2. V trimming: 0 bases; J trimming: 0 bases; junction bases outside the gene matches: 13. Germline V gene lookup returns CDR1 MNHEY and CDR2 SMNVEV (reference sequence). The CDR3 contains 21 residues. CDR3 sequence reads: CASSLSWRLAGGDSGANVLTF. The CDR3 DNA reads TGTGCCAGCAGTTTATCGTGGCGGCTAGCGGGCGGGGACTCTGGGGCCAACGTCCTGACTTTC. Looking up the rest from reference TRBV27 and TRBJ2-6 gives the full variable domain: EAQVTQNPRYLITVTGKKLTVTCSQNMNHEYMSWYRQDPGLGLRQIYYSMNVEVTDKGDVPEGYKVSRKEKRNFPLILESPSPNQTSLYFCASSLSWRLAGGDSGANVLTFGAGSRLTVL.

J is TRBJ1-5 and V is TRBV27, with D tentatively TRBD1 (5 bases). Trimming shortened V by 3 bases and J by 3 bases, and 21 bases separated the two germline ends. The CDR3 is 18 residues long. Germline lookup yields CDR1 MNHEY and CDR2 SMNVEV (reference sequence). The CDR3: CASSFLPLYQGDNQPQHF. CDR3 nucleotide sequence: TGTGCCAGCAGTTTCTTGCCGCTTTATCAGGGTGACAATCAGCCCCAGCATTTT.

The chain has TRBV27 and TRBJ2-1, with 7 bases fitting TRBD1. V lost 2 bases to trimming and J lost 7 bases; unmatched junction nucleotides: 8. The length of the CDR3 is 15 residues. Germline CDR1 and CDR2: MNHEY and SMNVEV (reference sequence). The CDR3 protein is CASSLGPGTVNEQFF. As DNA, the CDR3 is TGTGCCAGCAGTTTAGGGCCCGGGACAGTAAATGAGCAGTTCTTC.

The chain employs TRBV29-1 and TRBJ1-2; no definite D call. The V and J ends lost 4 bases and 6 bases respectively, with 9 bases between them. This CDR3 is 11 amino acids long. Germline V CDR1 and CDR2: SQVTM, ANQGSEA. The DNA of the CDR3 is TGCAGCGTTGGGTTGGAAAATGGCTACACCTTC. This translates into CSVGLENGYTF.

The chain is built from TRBV27 and TRBJ2-1; a weak D match, TRBD2 (5 bases). The CDR3 length is 16 residues. Between the trimmed V and J ends, which lost 6 bases and 0 bases, there was a span of 15 bases. CDR1 and CDR2 from the germline V gene are MNHEY and SMNVEV (reference sequence). The CDR3 loop reads CASRYHAGSSYNEQFF. CDR3 bases: TGTGCCAGCAGATACCACGCGGGTAGCTCCTACAATGAGCAGTTCTTC.

This clone came up once. The chain uses TRBV28 and TRBJ1-3; no firm D call. Germline V gene sequence: CDR1 MDHEN, CDR2 SYDVKM. V shed 2 bases and J shed 4 bases, with 9 bases lying between them. The CDR3 runs to 14 residues. The CDR3 region has the DNA TGTGCCAGCAGTTTAGGGCTAGACGGAAACACCATATATTTT. Translation gives CASSLGLDGNTIYF.

The count of this clone is one. The gene calls are TRBV29-1 and TRBJ2-5; 15 bases fit TRBD2. J gave up 6 bases and V 4 bases, and 3 bases lay outside the gene matches. The CDR3 consists of 14 residues. Per germline, CDR1 SQVTM and CDR2 ANQGSEA. CDR3 sequence reads: CSVGGTSGRQTQYF. CDR3 DNA sequence: TGCAGCGTTGGGGGGACTAGCGGGAGGCAGACCCAGTACTTC. Full variable domain (outside the CDR3, taken from reference TRBV29-1 and TRBJ2-5): SAVISQKPSRDICQRGTSLTIQCQVDSQVTMMFWYRQQPGQSLTLIATANQGSEATYESGFVIDKFPISRPNLTFSTLTVSNMSPEDSSIYLCSVGGTSGRQTQYFGPGTRLLVL.

V is TRBV30 and J is TRBJ1-2, with 9 nucleotides matching TRBD1. J was trimmed by 3 bases and V by 3 bases; bases with no gene match: 14. The CDR3 covers 17 residues. Per the germline V gene, CDR1 is GTSNPN and CDR2 is SVGIG (reference sequence). The CDR3 DNA is TGTGCCTGGAGACACTCCCGACAGGGGGGGGTCGACTATGGCTACACCTTC. Protein product: CAWRHSRQGGVDYGYTF.

The chain is built from TRBV27 and TRBJ2-7; 8 bases match TRBD2. The germline V gene encodes CDR1 MNHEY and CDR2 SMNVEV (reference sequence). With V trimmed by 3 bases and J by 4 bases, 5 bases remained unmatched. The length of the CDR3 is 14 residues. DNA for the CDR3: TGTGCCAGCAGTTTTGTAGCGGGACGATACGAGCAGTACTTC. Translation: CASSFVAGRYEQYF.

V usage is TRBV18 and J usage is TRBJ1-3; possibly TRBD1 for D (5 bases). Germline-derived CDR1 and CDR2 are KGHSH and LQKENI. V shed 2 bases and J shed 2 bases, with 7 bases lying between them. The CDR3 consists of 14 residues. The CDR3 coding sequence is TGTGCCAGCTCACCATCGGGGGCTGGAAACACCATATATTTT. Translated, it gives CASSPSGAGNTIYF.

This chain joins TRBV11-3 and TRBJ2-5, with a weak D call TRBD2 (6 bases). Trimming took 0 bases from V and 5 from J, leaving 13 bases between them. The germline gives CDR1 SGHNT, CDR2 YENEEA. The CDR3 has 15 residues. The CDR3 region is CASSLDPGDTETQYF. CDR3 bases: TGTGCCAGCAGCTTAGATCCGGGGGATACGGAGACCCAGTACTTC.

The V call is TRBV7-3, the J call TRBJ2-1; TRBD1 agrees at 7 bases. The CDR3 is 14 amino acids. Germline assignment: CDR1 SGHTA and CDR2 FQGTGA. The V gene end was trimmed by 4 bases and the J gene end by 7 bases; junction bases not matched to a gene: 7. The CDR3, as DNA: TGTGCCAGCAGCTACGGGACAGCATTTAATGAGCAGTTCTTC. Its translation is CASSYGTAFNEQFF.

The rearrangement uses TRBV19 and TRBJ1-5; tentatively, D is TRBD1 (5 bases). The germline V and J ends were trimmed by 1 base and 9 bases, with 7 bases remaining between them. CDR1 LNHDA and CDR2 SQIVND come from the germline V gene (reference sequence). There are 12 residues in the CDR3. Here the CDR3 reads CASSIGGGPQHF. The CDR3 DNA sequence: TGTGCCAGTAGTATAGGGGGCGGGCCCCAGCATTTT.

J is TRBJ2-1 and V is TRBV11-1, with TRBD2 identical over 9 bases. CDR1 SGHAT and CDR2 FQDESV come from the germline V gene (reference sequence). The J segment lost 5 bases and the V segment lost 1 base, leaving 3 bases of the junction unmatched. This CDR3 has 15 amino acids. This CDR3 reads CASSLEASGNNEQFF. Here the CDR3 DNA reads TGTGCCAGCAGCTTAGAGGCTAGCGGGAACAATGAGCAGTTCTTC.

V usage is TRBV6-6 and J usage is TRBJ2-3; 7 nucleotides align to TRBD2. V lost 7 bases and J lost 6; bases outside the gene matches: 7. This CDR3 spans 13 amino acids. CDR1 and CDR2 from the germline V gene are MNHNY and SVGAGI (reference sequence). CDR3: CASTNTGRDTQYF. CDR3 bases: TGTGCCAGCACCAATACCGGGAGGGATACGCAGTATTTT.

J is TRBJ1-1 and V is TRBV6-5; perhaps TRBD1 as D (6 bases). V gave up 6 bases and J gave up 11 bases, with 19 bases separating them. The CDR3 is made up of 13 amino acids. CDR1 is MNHEY and CDR2 is SVGAGI in the germline V gene. The CDR3 DNA sequence: TGTGCCAGCAGATCTCGATTACAGGGACGGGCTTTCTTT. This sequence encodes CASRSRLQGRAFF.

The chain uses TRBV19 and TRBJ1-5; no reliable D call. This CDR3 region has 15 residues. The V gene's germline CDR1 is LNHDA and CDR2 SQIVND (reference sequence). V shed 5 bases and J shed 4 bases, with 15 bases lying between them. The CDR3 nucleotides are TGTGCCAGTAGTGCAGGAGATAGCCTAAATCAGCCCCAGCATTTT. Translating it yields CASSAGDSLNQPQHF.

This CDR3 is CASSFLDRYTF. In DNA, the CDR3 is TGTGCCAGCAGCTTCCTTGATCGCTACACCTTC. The chain employs TRBV7-9 and TRBJ1-2; D is uncertain. The CDR3 covers 11 residues. V was shortened by 3 bases and J by 9 bases, with 8 bases between the two germline ends. Germline loops: CDR1 SEHNR, CDR2 FQNEAQ (reference sequence).

The J gene is TRBJ2-7, the V gene TRBV2, with D perhaps matching TRBD1 or TRBD2 (6 bases each). Trimming stripped 3 bases from V and 0 bases from J, with 12 bases between. Germline V lookup: CDR1 SNHLY, CDR2 FYNNEI. The CDR3 has 15 amino acids. This CDR3 is CASSDGGRSSYEQYF. The CDR3 nucleotides read TGTGCCAGCAGTGATGGGGGGCGGAGCTCCTACGAGCAGTACTTC. Complete variable domain (other parts from reference TRBV2 and TRBJ2-7): EPEVTQTPSHQVTQMGQEVILRCVPISNHLYFYWYRQILGQKVEFLVSFYNNEISEKSEIFDDQFSVERPDGSNFTLKIRSTKLEDSAMYFCASSDGGRSSYEQYFGPGTRLTVT.

The CDR3 loop is CASRVSTTDTQYF. The CDR3 DNA follows: TGTGCCAGCAGGGTATCCACCACAGATACGCAGTATTTT. V and J are TRBV27 and TRBJ2-3; D not resolved. The V end was cut by 6 bases, the J end by 2 bases, with 9 bases between. CDR3 size: 13 residues. Germline lookup yields CDR1 MNHEY and CDR2 SMNVEV (reference sequence).

In nucleotides, the CDR3 is TGTGCCAGCCCCGCTGACAGGAACACCGGGGAGCTGTTTTTT. Translation gives CASPADRNTGELFF. The chain links TRBV7-9 to TRBJ2-2, with D possibly being TRBD1 (5 bases). V was cut by 8 bases and J by 1 base, with 11 bases left in between. The CDR3 length is 14 residues. Looked up from germline, CDR1 is SEHNR and CDR2 is FQNEAQ (reference sequence). Full variable domain (remainder filled in from reference TRBV7-9 and TRBJ2-2): DTGVSQNPRHKITKRGQNVTFRCDPISEHNRLYWYRQTLGQGPEFLTYFQNEAQLEKSRLLSDRFSAERPKGSFSTLEIQRTEQGDSAMYLCASPADRNTGELFFGEGSRLTVL.

This chain links TRBV28 with TRBJ2-2, with 7 bases that match TRBD2. This CDR3 spans 16 amino acids. The trim removed 4 bases at V and 8 bases at J, leaving 13 bases unmatched. Germline V gene sequence: CDR1 MDHEN, CDR2 SYDVKM. The chain's CDR3 is CASSCRDSSGRGELFF. DNA of the CDR3: TGTGCCAGCAGTTGTAGGGACTCCTCCGGGAGGGGGGAGCTGTTTTTT.

The V and J genes are TRBV5-5 and TRBJ2-1; TRBD2 might be the D (5 bases). V was clipped by 3 bases and J by 8 bases, with 18 bases between them. The germline V gene encodes CDR1 SGHKS and CDR2 YYEKEE (reference sequence). The CDR3 runs to 15 residues. The DNA for the CDR3 is TGTGCCAGCAGCTCCAGACTGGCGGAGGTAGATGAGCAGTTCTTC. It is translated as CASSSRLAEVDEQFF.

V gene TRBV6-6 combines with J gene TRBJ2-5; no reliable D call. The CDR3 sequence is 12 residues long. V lost 8 bases, J lost 5 bases, and 12 bases lay in between. Germline loops: CDR1 MNHNY, CDR2 SVGAGI (reference sequence). The CDR3 protein is CASVDLGETQYF. The CDR3, as DNA: TGTGCCAGCGTCGACCTCGGCGAGACCCAGTACTTC.

The chain has TRBV10-3 and TRBJ2-7; D remains ambiguous. The V end was cut by 3 bases, the J end by 0 bases, with 12 bases between. The CDR3 spans 15 residues. CDR1 is ENHRY, CDR2 SYGVKD, per germline. The CDR3 coding sequence is TGTGCCATCAGTGATTTGGCGCCGGGCTCCTACGAGCAGTACTTC. Protein sequence: CAISDLAPGSYEQYF.